This is a list of T cell receptor beta chains from one sample in a study of T cells in localized non-small cell lung cancer. The data were produced by immunoSEQ multiplex PCR, yet TCRdb's version contains in-frame clones alone and is incomplete. The sample holds around 48,000 clones, about 80% seen once. The material was peripheral blood, obtained before any cancer treatment. The receptors were sampled from a man aged 40-75 years with stage I squamous cell lung carcinoma. CDR3s include the opening cysteine and the closing phenylalanine or tryptophan. Fields, in order: D gene, V gene, J gene, clone size, CDR3 DNA, CDR3 protein. A D gene is named only where the DNA matches it firmly. Not all rows give a size; the values are once, few, many and, for expanded clones, a class.

-	TRBV18	TRBJ2-7	-	TGTGCCAGCTCACCAGAGTCGGGCGCCTACGAGCAGTACTTC	CASSPESGAYEQYF
TRBD1	TRBV7-8	TRBJ2-7	-	TGTGCCAGCAGCTTCCGGACAGGTTCGAGGAACGAGCAGTACTTC	CASSFRTGSRNEQYF
-	TRBV11-3	TRBJ2-7	-	TGTGCCAGCAGCCAAGGGGCGGGGCCCTTCTACGAGCAGTACTTC	CASSQGAGPFYEQYF
TRBD1	TRBV9	TRBJ2-3	-	TGTGCCAGCACCAAAGGGGACAGGGTATTAGATACGCAGTATTTT	CASTKGDRVLDTQYF
-	TRBV6-6	TRBJ1-2	-	TGTGCCAGCAGTTACGGGGATGGCGGGGGCTACACCTTC	CASSYGDGGGYTF
-	TRBV10-2	TRBJ2-7	-	TGCGCCAGCAGCTCACTCCGGGGCGCTATGAACTACGAGCAGTACTTC	CASSSLRGAMNYEQYF
TRBD1	TRBV11-2	TRBJ2-3	few	TGTGCCAGCAGCTCGGGACAGGGAAGCACAGATACGCAGTATTTT	CASSSGQGSTDTQYF
-	TRBV15	TRBJ2-6	-	TGTGCCACCAGCGGATACAACTCTGGGGCCAACGTCCTGACTTTC	CATSGYNSGANVLTF
-	TRBV30	TRBJ1-5	-	TGTGCCTGGGAACAGGGAAATCAGCCCCAGCATTTT	CAWEQGNQPQHF
-	TRBV6-5	TRBJ1-5	-	TGTGCCGTTTCGACCGCCTCGAGCAATCAGCCCCAGCATTTT	CAVSTASSNQPQHF
-	TRBV5-4	TRBJ1-2	-	TGTGCCAGCAGCTTGTACACGGGCAAGGGCTATGGCTACACCTTC	CASSLYTGKGYGYTF